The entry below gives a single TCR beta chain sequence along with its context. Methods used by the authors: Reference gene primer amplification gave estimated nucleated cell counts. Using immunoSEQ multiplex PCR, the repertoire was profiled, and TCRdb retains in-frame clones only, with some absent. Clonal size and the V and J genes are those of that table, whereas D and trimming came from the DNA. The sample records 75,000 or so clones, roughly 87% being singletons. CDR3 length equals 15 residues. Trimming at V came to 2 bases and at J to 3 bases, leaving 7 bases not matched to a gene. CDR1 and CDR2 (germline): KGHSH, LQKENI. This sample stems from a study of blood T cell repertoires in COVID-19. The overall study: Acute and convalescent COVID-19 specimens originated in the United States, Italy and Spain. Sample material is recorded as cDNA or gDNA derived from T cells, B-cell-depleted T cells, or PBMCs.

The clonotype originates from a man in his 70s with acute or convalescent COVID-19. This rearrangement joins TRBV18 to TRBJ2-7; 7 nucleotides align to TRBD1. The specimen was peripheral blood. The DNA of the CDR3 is TGTGCCAGCTCACCATCGGGACAGACTAACTACGAGCAGTACTTC. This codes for CASSPSGQTNYEQYF.